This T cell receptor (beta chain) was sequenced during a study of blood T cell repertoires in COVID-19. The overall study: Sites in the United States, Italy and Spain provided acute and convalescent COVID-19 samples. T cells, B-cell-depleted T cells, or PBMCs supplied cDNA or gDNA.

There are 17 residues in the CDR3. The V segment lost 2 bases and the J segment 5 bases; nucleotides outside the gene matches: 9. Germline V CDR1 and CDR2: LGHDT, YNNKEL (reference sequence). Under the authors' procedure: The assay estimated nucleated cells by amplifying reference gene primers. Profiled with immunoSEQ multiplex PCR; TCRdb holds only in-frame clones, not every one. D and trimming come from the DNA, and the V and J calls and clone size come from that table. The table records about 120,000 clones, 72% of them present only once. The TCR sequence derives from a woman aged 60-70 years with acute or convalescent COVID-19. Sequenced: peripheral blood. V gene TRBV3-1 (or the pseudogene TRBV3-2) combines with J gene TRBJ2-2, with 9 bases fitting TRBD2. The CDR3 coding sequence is TGTGCCAGCAGCCAATATTCCGCGGGGGGGCGTACCGGGGAGCTGTTTTTT. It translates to CASSQYSAGGRTGELFF.